This T cell receptor beta chain was identified in a study of T cells in localized non-small cell lung cancer. The CDR3 consists of 15 residues. Germline loops: CDR1 MNHEY, CDR2 SVGAGI. Only in-frame clones appear in the TCRdb table, and some are missing; sequencing was by immunoSEQ multiplex PCR. The sample includes about 15,000 clones, 65% to 85% of them seen just once. A remark on this clone: The junction does not match germline at one end; this may be a read error.

Specimen: peripheral blood, collected before any cancer treatment. The TCR originated in an older female donor with stage I squamous cell lung carcinoma. This chain connects TRBV6-5 to TRBJ1-6; D is perhaps TRBD1 (5 bases). CDR3 DNA: TGTGCCGGCAGTTTCTCCCAGGGATCTGCTTCACCCCTCCACTTT. Its translation: CAGSFSQGSASPLHF.